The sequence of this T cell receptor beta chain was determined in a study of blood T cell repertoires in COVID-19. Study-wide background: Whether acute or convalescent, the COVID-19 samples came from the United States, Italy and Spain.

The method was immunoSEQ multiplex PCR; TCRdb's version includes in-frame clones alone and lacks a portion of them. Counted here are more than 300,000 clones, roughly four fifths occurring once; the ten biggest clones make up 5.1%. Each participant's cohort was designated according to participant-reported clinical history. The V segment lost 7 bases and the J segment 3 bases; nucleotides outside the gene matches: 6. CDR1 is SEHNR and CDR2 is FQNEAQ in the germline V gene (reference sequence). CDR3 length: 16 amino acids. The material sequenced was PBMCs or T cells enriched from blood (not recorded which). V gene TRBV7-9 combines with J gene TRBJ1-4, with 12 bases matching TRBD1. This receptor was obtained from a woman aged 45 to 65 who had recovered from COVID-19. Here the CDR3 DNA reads TGTGCCAGCATTTGGGGACAGGGGGCACCTAATGAAAAACTGTTTTTT. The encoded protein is CASIWGQGAPNEKLFF.